This TCR beta chain derives from a study of technical replicates of blood from several donors. Produced via immunoSEQ multiplex PCR; TCRdb's table is partial and in-frame only. The sample holds roughly 79,000 clones; 91% are singletons and the top ten take more than 0.35%. V shed 4 bases and J shed 0 bases, with 11 bases lying between them. The germline V gene has CDR1 LGHNA and CDR2 YNFKEQ. There are 15 residues in the CDR3. The sequence came from a human donor in good health. Some clones in this sample may be carry-over from other donors' samples. The chain couples TRBV4-2 to TRBJ2-3; possible D gene TRBD1, 6 bases. Source material: T cells isolated from PBMCs. The CDR3 protein is CASSLGTSSTDTQYF. In DNA, the CDR3 is TGTGCCAGCAGCCTGGGGACATCTAGCACAGATACGCAGTATTTT.